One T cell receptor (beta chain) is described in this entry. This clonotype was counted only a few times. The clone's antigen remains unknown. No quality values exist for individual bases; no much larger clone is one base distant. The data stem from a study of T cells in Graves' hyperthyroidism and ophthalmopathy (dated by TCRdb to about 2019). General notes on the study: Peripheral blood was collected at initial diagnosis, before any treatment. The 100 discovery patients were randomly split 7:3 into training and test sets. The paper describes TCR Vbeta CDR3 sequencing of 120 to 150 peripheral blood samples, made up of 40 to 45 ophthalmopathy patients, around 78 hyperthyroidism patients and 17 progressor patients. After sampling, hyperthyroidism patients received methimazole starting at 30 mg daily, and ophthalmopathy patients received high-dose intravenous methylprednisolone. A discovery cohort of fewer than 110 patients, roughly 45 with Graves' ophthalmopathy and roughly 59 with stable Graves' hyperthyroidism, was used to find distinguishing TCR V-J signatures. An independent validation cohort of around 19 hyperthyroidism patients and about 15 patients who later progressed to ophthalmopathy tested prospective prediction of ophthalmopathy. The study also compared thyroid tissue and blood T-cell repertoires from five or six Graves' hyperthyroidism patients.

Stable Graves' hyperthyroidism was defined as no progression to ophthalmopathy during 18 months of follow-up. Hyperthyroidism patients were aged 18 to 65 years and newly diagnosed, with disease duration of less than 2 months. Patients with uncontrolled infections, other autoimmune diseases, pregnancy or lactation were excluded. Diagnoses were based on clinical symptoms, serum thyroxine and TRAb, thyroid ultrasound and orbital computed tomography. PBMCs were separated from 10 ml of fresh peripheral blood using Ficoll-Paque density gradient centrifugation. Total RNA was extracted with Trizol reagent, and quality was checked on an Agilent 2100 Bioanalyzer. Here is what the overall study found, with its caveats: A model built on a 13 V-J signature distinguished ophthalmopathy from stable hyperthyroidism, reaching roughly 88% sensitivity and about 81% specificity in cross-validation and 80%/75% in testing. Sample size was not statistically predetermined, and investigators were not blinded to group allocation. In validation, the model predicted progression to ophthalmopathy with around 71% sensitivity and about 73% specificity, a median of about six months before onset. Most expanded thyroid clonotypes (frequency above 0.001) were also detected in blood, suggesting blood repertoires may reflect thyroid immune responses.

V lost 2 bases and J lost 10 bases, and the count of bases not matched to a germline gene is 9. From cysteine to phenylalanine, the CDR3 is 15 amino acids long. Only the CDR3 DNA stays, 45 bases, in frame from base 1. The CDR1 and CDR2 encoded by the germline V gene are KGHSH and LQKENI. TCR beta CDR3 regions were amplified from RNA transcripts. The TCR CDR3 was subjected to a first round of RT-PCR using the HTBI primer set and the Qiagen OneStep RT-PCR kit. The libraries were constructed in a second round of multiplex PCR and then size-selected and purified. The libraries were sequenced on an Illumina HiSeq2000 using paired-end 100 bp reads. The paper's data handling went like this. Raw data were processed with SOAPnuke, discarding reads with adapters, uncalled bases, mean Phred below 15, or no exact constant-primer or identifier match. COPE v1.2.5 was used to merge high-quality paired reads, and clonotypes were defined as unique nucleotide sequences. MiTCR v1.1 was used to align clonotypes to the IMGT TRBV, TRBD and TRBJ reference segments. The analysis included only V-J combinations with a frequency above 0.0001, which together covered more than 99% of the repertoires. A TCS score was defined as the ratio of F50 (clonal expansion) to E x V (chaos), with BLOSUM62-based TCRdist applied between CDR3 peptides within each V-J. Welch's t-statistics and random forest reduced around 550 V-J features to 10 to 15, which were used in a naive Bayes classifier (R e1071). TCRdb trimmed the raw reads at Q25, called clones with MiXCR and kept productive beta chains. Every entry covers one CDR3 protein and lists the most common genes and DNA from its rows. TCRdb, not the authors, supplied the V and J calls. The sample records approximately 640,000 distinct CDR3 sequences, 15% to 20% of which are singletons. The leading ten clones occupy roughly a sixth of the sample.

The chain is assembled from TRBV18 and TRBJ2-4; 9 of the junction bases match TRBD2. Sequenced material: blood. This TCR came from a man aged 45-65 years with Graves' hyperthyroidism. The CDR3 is CASSPATSGNHIQYF. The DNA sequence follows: TGTGCCAGCTCACCAGCGACTAGCGGTAATCATATTCAGTACTTC.